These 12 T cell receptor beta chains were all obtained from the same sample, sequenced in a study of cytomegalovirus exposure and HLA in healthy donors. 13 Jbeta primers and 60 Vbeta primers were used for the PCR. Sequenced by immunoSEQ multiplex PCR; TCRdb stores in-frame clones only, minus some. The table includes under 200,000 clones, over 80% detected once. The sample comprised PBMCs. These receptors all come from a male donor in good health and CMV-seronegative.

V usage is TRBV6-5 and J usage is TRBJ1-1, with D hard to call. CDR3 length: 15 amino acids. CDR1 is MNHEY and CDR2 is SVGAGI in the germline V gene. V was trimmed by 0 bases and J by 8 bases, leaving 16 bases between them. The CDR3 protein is CASSYSTLRINEAFF. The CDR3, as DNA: TGTGCCAGCAGTTACTCGACACTCCGGATTAACGAAGCTTTCTTT.

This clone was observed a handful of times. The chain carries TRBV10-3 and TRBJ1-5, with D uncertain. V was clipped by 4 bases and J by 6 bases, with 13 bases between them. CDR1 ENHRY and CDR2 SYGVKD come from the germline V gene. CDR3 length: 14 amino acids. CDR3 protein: CAISAGFSRQPQHF. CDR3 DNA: TGTGCCATCAGTGCGGGGTTTAGTCGTCAGCCCCAGCATTTT.

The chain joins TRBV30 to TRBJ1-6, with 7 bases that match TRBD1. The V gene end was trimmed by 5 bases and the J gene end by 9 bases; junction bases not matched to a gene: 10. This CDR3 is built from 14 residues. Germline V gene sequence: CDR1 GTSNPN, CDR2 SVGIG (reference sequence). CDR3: CAWVLQGSVSPLHF. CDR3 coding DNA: TGTGCCTGGGTATTACAGGGGAGCGTTTCACCCCTCCACTTT.

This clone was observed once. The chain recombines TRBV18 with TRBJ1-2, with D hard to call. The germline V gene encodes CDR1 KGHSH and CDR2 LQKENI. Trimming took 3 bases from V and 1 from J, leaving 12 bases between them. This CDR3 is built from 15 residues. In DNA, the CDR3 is TGTGCCAGCTCACCCTCCTCGTCCCGTAACTATGGCTACACCTTC. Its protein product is CASSPSSSRNYGYTF.

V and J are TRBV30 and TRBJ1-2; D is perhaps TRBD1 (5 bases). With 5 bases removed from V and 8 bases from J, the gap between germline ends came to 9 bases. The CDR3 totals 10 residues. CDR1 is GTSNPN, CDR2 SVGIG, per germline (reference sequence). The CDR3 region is CAWGDWGYTF. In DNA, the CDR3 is TGTGCCTGGGGGGACTGGGGCTACACCTTC.

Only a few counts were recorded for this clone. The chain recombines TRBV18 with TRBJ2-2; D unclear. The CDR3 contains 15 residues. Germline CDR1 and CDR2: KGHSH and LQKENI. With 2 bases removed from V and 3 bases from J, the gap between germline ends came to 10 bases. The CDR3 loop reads CASSPAASDTGELFF. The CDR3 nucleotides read TGTGCCAGCTCACCAGCCGCAAGCGACACCGGGGAGCTGTTTTTT.

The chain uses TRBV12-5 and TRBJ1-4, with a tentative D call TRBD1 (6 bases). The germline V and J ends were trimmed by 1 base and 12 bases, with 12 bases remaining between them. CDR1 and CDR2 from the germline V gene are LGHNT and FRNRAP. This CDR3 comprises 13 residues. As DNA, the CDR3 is TGTGCTAGTGGTTTGGCCCACAGGGCTGAACTGTTTTTT. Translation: CASGLAHRAELFF.

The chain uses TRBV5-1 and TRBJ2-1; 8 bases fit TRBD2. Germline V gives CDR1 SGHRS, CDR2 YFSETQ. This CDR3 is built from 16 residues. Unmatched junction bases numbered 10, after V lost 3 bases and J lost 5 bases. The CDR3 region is CASSWNSGGLNNEQFF. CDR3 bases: TGCGCCAGCAGCTGGAATTCGGGGGGGCTAAACAATGAGCAGTTCTTC.

The CDR3 bases are TGTGCCAGCAGCTCGGACAGGGAGGGTGAGCAGTTCTTC. It encodes CASSSDREGEQFF. The chain has TRBV6-1 and TRBJ2-1; possibly TRBD1 for D (8 bases). CDR1 and CDR2 (germline): MNHNS, SASEGT. This CDR3 region has 13 residues. Trimming removed 6 bases from V and 9 bases from J, with 15 bases in between.

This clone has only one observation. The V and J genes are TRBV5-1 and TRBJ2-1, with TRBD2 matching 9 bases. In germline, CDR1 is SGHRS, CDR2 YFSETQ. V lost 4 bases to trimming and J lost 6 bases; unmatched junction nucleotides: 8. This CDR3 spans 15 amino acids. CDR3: CASSRSGGGANEQFF. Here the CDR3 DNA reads TGCGCCAGCAGCCGGTCGGGCGGGGGGGCCAATGAGCAGTTCTTC.

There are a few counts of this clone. The CDR3 DNA follows: TGTGCCAGTAGTGTGGGGGGGGAGACCCAGTACTTC. It translates to CASSVGGETQYF. The chain couples TRBV19 to TRBJ2-5; TRBD2 aligns across 7 bases. The CDR3 contains 12 residues. Germline V lookup: CDR1 LNHDA, CDR2 SQIVND (reference sequence). The ends lost 5 bases at V and 5 bases at J; junction bases unmatched: 2.

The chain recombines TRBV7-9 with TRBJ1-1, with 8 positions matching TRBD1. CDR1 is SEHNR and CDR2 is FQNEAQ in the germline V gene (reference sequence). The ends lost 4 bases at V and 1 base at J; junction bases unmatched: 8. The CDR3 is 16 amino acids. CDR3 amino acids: CASSSPPGQGNTEAFF. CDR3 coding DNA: TGTGCCAGCAGCTCACCCCCCGGACAGGGGAACACTGAAGCTTTCTTT.